This TCR beta chain comes out of a study of shared clonotypes between healthy human individuals. On the study more broadly: Researchers drew samples from two women and a few men aged 18 to 49.

V lost 1 base and J 0 bases, leaving 14 bases between the germline ends. Germline-derived CDR1 and CDR2 are SGHRS and YFSETQ. The CDR3 is 17 amino acids. The data were produced by immunoSEQ multiplex PCR, yet TCRdb's version contains in-frame clones alone and is incomplete. Of approximately 330,000 clones in the sample, 73% were seen once. The sequence was obtained from a man in his thirties or forties in good health. The sample consisted of memory CD4+ T cells sorted from blood. The subset denotes: CD45RA-negative fraction. The V and J genes are TRBV5-1 and TRBJ2-1, with D possibly matching TRBD2 (5 bases). DNA for the CDR3: TGCGCCAGCAGCTTGTCCCCCTCGGGGAACTCCTACAATGAGCAGTTCTTC. Protein product: CASSLSPSGNSYNEQFF.